This note documents a single TCR beta chain sequence. The source of the sample is a study of control samples from healthy donors and cancer patients. Profiling relied on immunoSEQ multiplex PCR, and the TCRdb table lists in-frame clones only, not all of them. The sample includes fewer than 20,000 clones, roughly 80% seen only once; the top ten take less than 35%. Trimming removed 0 bases from V and 9 bases from J, with 8 bases in between. CDR3 length equals 12 residues. Germline values: CDR1 SGHTA, CDR2 FQGNSA. The sequence came from an older man with head and neck cancer. The material sequenced was PBMCs. The V and J genes are TRBV7-2 and TRBJ2-5; D is ambiguous. In DNA, the CDR3 is TGTGCCAGCAGCTTAGCGGATAGGGCCCAGTACTTC. This encodes CASSLADRAQYF.